This TCR beta chain derives from a study of cytomegalovirus exposure and HLA in healthy donors. Whole-study results and caveats: The study reported that TCR beta sequences accurately predicted HLA-A and HLA-B alleles in most subjects. For presence/absence analyses, sequencing depth was assumed to be roughly uniform across donors.

Deletions cut 8 bases from V and 7 bases from J, with 21 bases between. Germline CDR1 is LNHNV and CDR2 is YYDKDF (reference sequence). This CDR3 has 14 residues. Comment on this clone: Its target is unknown.

Healthy individuals who donated bone marrow served as the donors. PCR involved 60 Vbeta and 13 Jbeta primers. Clones were sequenced by immunoSEQ multiplex PCR, and TCRdb holds only the in-frame ones, with some missing. The sample has under 150,000 clones, around 76% seen once. V is TRBV15 and J is TRBJ2-7, with D maybe TRBD1 (5 bases). The source is a woman aged 50 to 60 in good health and CMV-seronegative. Sequenced input: PBMCs. CDR3 DNA: TGTGCCACCGGGTACGACAGAGATAGGGTAGAGCAGTACGTC. Encoded protein: CATGYDRDRVEQYV.